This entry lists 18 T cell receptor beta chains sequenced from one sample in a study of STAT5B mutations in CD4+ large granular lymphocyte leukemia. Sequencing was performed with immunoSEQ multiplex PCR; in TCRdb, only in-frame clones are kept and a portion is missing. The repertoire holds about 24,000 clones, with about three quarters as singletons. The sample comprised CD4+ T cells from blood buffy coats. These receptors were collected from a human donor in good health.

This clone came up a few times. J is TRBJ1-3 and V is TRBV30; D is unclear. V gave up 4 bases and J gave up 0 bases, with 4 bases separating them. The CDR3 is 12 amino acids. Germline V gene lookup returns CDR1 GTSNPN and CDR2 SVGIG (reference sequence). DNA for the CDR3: TGTGCCTGGAAGTACTCTGGAAACACCATATATTTT. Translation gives CAWKYSGNTIYF.

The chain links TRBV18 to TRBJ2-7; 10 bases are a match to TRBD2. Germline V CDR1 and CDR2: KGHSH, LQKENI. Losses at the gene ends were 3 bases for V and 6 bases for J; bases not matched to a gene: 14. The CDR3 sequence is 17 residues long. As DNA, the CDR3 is TGTGCCAGCTCACCGTTGGGGAACTTGGGACTAGCGACCGAGCAGTACTTC. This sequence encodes CASSPLGNLGLATEQYF. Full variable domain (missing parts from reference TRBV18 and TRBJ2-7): NAGVMQNPRHLVRRRGQEARLRCSPMKGHSHVYWYRQLPEEGLKFMVYLQKENIIDESGMPKERFSAEFPKEGPSILRIQQVVRGDSAAYFCASSPLGNLGLATEQYFGPGTRLTVT.

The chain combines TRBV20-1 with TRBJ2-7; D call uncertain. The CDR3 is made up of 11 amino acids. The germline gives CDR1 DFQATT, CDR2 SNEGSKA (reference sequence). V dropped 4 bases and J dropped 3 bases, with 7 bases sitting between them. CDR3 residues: CSATDGYEQYF. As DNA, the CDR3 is TGCAGTGCTACGGACGGCTACGAGCAGTACTTC.

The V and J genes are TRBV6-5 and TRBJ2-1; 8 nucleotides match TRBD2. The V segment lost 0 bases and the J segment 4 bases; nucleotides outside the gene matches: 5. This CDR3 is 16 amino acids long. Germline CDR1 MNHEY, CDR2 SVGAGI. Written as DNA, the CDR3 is TGTGCCAGCAGTTACTCGAGGACTAGCTTTTACAATGAGCAGTTCTTC. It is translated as CASSYSRTSFYNEQFF.

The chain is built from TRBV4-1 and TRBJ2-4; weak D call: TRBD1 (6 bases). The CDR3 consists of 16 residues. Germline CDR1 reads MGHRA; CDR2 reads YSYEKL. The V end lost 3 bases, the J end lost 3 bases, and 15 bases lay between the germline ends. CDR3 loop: CASSHEQGSSKNIQYF. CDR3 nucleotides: TGCGCCAGCAGCCACGAACAGGGCTCGAGCAAAAACATTCAGTACTTC.

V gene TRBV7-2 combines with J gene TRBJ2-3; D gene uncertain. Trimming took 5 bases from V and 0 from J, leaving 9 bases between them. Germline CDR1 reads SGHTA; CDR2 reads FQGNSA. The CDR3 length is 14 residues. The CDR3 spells CASSPSRSTDTQYF. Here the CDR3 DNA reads TGTGCCAGCAGCCCCTCACGGAGCACAGATACGCAGTATTTT.

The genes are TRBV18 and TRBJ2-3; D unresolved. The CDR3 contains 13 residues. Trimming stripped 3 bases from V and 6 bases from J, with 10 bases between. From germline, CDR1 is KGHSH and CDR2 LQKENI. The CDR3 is CASSPGSPDTQYF. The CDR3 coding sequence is TGTGCCAGCTCACCGGGTAGCCCTGATACGCAGTATTTT.

The CDR3 nucleotides are TGTGCCAGCAGCCAGACTAGCGGGGCAACAGATACGCAGTATTTT. Its protein product is CASSQTSGATDTQYF. The chain carries TRBV6-6 and TRBJ2-3, with TRBD2 identical over 11 bases. Germline CDR1 reads MNHNY; CDR2 reads SVGAGI (reference sequence). The CDR3 has 15 residues. Losses at the gene ends were 6 bases for V and 3 bases for J; bases not matched to a gene: 5.

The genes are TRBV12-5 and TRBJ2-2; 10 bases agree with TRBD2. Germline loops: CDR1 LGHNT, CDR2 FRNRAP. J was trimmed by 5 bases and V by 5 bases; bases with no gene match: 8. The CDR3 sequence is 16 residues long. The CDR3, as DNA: TGTGCTAGTGGTCAATATTCGACTAGCGGGACCGGGGAGCTGTTTTTT. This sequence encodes CASGQYSTSGTGELFF.

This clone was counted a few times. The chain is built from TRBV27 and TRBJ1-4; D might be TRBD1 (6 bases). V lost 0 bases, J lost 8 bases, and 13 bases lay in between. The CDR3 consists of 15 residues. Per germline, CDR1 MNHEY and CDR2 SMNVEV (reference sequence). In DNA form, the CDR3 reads TGTGCCAGCAGTTTATCACTGGGGGGCGGAGAAAAACTGTTTTTT. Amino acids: CASSLSLGGGEKLFF.

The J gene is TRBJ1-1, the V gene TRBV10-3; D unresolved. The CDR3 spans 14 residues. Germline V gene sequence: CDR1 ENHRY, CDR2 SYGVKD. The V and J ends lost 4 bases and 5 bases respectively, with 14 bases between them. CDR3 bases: TGTGCCATCAGTGGCGTGGGAGCTGTTACTGAAGCTTTCTTT. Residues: CAISGVGAVTEAFF.

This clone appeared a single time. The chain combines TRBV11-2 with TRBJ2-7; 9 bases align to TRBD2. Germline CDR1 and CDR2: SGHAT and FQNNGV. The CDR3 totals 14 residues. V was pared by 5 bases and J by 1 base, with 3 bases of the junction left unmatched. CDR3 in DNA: TGTGCCAGCAGCCTAGCGGGACTATCCTACGAGCAGTACTTC. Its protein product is CASSLAGLSYEQYF.

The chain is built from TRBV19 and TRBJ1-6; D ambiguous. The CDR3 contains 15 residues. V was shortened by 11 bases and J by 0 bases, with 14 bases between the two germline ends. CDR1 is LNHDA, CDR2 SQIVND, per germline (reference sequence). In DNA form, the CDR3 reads TGTGCCCTAGGGAGAGTTAGCTCCTATAATTCACCCCTCCACTTT. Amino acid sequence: CALGRVSSYNSPLHF.

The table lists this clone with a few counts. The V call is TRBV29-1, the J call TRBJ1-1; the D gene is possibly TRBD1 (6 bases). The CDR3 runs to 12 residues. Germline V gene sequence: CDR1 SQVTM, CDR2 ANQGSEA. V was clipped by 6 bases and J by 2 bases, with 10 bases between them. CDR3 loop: CSVTQGNTEAFF. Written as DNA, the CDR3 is TGCAGCGTCACACAGGGTAACACTGAAGCTTTCTTT.

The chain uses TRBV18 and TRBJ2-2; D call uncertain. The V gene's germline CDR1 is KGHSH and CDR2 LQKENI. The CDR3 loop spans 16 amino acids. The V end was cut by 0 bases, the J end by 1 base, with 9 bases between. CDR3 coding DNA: TGTGCCAGCTCACCACCGAGACAAAAGAACACCGGGGAGCTGTTTTTT. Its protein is CASSPPRQKNTGELFF.

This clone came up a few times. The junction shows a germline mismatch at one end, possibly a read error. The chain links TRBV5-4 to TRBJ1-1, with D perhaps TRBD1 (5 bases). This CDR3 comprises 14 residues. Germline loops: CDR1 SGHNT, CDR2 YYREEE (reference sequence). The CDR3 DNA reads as TGTGCCAGCAGCTTGGGCAGGGCGAACACTGAGGCTTTCTTT. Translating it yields CASSLGRANTEAFF.

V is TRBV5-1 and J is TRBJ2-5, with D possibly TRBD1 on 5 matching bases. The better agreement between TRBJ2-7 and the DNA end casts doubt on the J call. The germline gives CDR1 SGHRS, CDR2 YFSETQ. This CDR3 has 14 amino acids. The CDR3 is CASSLGQYSYEQYF. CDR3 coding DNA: TGCGCCAGCAGCTTGGGACAGTACTCCTACGAGCAGTACTTC.

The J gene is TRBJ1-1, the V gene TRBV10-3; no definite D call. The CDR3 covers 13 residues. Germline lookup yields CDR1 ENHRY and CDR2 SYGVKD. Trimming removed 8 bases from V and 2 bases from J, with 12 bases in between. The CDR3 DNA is TGTGCCATCTGTGGTCGGCTTAACACTGAAGCTTTCTTT. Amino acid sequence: CAICGRLNTEAFF.